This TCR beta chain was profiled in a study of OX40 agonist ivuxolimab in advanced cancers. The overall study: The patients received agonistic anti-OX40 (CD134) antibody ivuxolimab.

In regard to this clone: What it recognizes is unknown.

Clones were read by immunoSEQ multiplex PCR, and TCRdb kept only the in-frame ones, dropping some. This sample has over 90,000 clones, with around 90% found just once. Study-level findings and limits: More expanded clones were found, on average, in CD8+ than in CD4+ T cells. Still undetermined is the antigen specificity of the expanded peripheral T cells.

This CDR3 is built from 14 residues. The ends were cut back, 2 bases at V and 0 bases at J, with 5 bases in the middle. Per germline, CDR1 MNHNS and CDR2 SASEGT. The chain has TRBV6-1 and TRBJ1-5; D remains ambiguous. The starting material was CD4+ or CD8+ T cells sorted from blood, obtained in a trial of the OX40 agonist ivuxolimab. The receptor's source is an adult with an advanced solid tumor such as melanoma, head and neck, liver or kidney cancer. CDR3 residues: CASSERDSNQPQHF. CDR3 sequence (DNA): TGTGCCAGCAGTGAACGGGATAGCAATCAGCCCCAGCATTTT.